This T cell receptor beta chain was sequenced in a study of early T cells in non-severe SARS-CoV-2 infection. This clonotype was observed a handful of times. TCRdb reprocessed the 5' RACE reads with MiXCR, giving one entry per CDR3 protein. The sample contains some 48,000 distinct CDR3 sequences, around 10% of which appear only once. Sequencing was carried out using whole blood. The sequence derives from an adult who was a healthcare worker with PCR-confirmed SARS-CoV-2 infection or an uninfected control (not recorded which).

Here the CDR3 DNA reads TGTGCCAGCAGTGGAGTCTACAGGAACACTGAAGCTTTCTTT. It codes for CASSGVYRNTEAFF. The gene calls are TRBV2 and TRBJ1-1, with D hard to call. Germline CDR1 is SNHLY and CDR2 is FYNNEI. This CDR3 comprises 14 residues. V was shortened by 4 bases and J by 1 base, with 10 bases between the two germline ends.